This passage covers 24 T cell receptor beta chains from one sample sequenced in a study of T cells after posttransplantation cyclophosphamide. The data were produced by immunoSEQ multiplex PCR, yet TCRdb's version contains in-frame clones alone and is incomplete. This table holds roughly 18,000 clones, 83% found once. The sequenced material came from memory CD4+ T cells sorted from blood. The receptors derive from a man younger than 45 in good health and a related stem cell transplant donor.

The chain has TRBV6-5 and TRBJ1-5; D might be TRBD1 (5 bases). The CDR3 consists of 15 residues. Trimming took 5 bases from V and 4 from J, leaving 15 bases between them. Germline V gene data show CDR1 as MNHEY and CDR2 as SVGAGI. The CDR3 DNA is TGTGCCAGCAGTCGTTTTTGGGGCACGAATCAGCCCCAGCATTTT. Amino acid sequence: CASSRFWGTNQPQHF.

The J gene is TRBJ2-7, the V gene TRBV21-1; TRBD2, the D gene given by the table, was not confirmed from the DNA. TRBV21-1 is termed a pseudogene. This CDR3 contains 11 residues. Written as DNA, the CDR3 is TGTGCCAGAGCGACTCGGGGAGAGCAGTACTTC. Residues: CARATRGEQYF.

This rearrangement joins TRBV2 to TRBJ1-4, with D possibly matching TRBD1 (5 bases). Trimming shortened V by 11 bases and J by 5 bases, and 21 bases separated the two germline ends. CDR1 and CDR2 (germline): SNHLY, FYNNEI. The CDR3 consists of 15 residues. The CDR3 DNA sequence: TGTGCCGCGCAAGTGAGTCGGCGGGGGAATGAAAAACTGTTTTTT. Residues: CAAQVSRRGNEKLFF. The full variable domain, with the rest looked up from reference TRBV2 and TRBJ1-4, is EPEVTQTPSHQVTQMGQEVILRCVPISNHLYFYWYRQILGQKVEFLVSFYNNEISEKSEIFDDQFSVERPDGSNFTLKIRSTKLEDSAMYFCAAQVSRRGNEKLFFGSGTQLSVL.

The rearrangement joins TRBV18 to TRBJ1-2; 7 bases align to TRBD1. With 5 bases clipped from V and 3 bases from J, the junction kept 9 bases outside the gene matches. This CDR3 is built from 15 residues. In germline, CDR1 is KGHSH, CDR2 LQKENI. CDR3 region: CASSIRTGRDYGYTF. The CDR3 region has the DNA TGTGCCAGCTCAATAAGGACAGGCCGCGACTATGGCTACACCTTC.

This clone has only one observation. The V call is TRBV5-5, the J call TRBJ2-4; unclear D gene. This CDR3 is built from 16 residues. Germline lookup yields CDR1 SGHKS and CDR2 YYEKEE (reference sequence). The germline V and J ends were trimmed by 4 bases and 1 base, with 15 bases remaining between them. In DNA form, the CDR3 reads TGTGCCAGCAGCCCGGGTGTAGCTGGGGCCAAAAACATTCAGTACTTC. It is translated as CASSPGVAGAKNIQYF.

This rearrangement joins TRBV2 to TRBJ2-5; no reliable D call. Germline CDR1 is SNHLY and CDR2 is FYNNEI. The length of the CDR3 is 14 residues. The V gene lost 7 bases and the J gene lost 1 base, with 13 bases spanning the gap. CDR3 in DNA: TGTGCCAGCACTGGCGGCCAGATCCAAGAGACCCAGTACTTC. Translating gives CASTGGQIQETQYF.

This clone was picked up one time. The V and J genes are TRBV5-6 and TRBJ2-3; 9 bases fit TRBD1. The CDR3 consists of 16 residues. Trimming removed 0 bases from V and 5 bases from J; junction bases left unmatched: 7. Germline loops: CDR1 SGHDT, CDR2 YYEEEE. As DNA, the CDR3 is TGTGCCAGCAGCTTGGTTATAACAGGGGGCAGAGATACGCAGTATTTT. Translating it yields CASSLVITGGRDTQYF. Supplemented by reference TRBV5-6 and TRBJ2-3, the full variable domain reads DAGVTQSPTHLIKTRGQQVTLRCSPKSGHDTVSWYQQALGQGPQFIFQYYEEEERQRGNFPDRFSGHQFPNYSSELNVNALLLGDSALYLCASSLVITGGRDTQYFGPGTRLTVL.

The chain has TRBV27 and TRBJ1-5, with 7 bases that match TRBD1. V lost 2 bases to trimming and J lost 3 bases; unmatched junction nucleotides: 4. In germline, CDR1 is MNHEY, CDR2 SMNVEV (reference sequence). CDR3 size: 15 residues. In nucleotides, the CDR3 is TGTGCCAGCAGTTTACGGGGACAGCTCAATCAGCCCCAGCATTTT. Translating it yields CASSLRGQLNQPQHF.

V gene TRBV18 combines with J gene TRBJ2-5; weak D call: TRBD2 (6 bases). Per germline, CDR1 KGHSH and CDR2 LQKENI. V was clipped by 2 bases and J by 0 bases, with 7 bases between them. This CDR3 region has 14 residues. This CDR3 reads CASSPGDYQETQYF. The CDR3 DNA reads as TGTGCCAGCTCACCAGGGGACTACCAAGAGACCCAGTACTTC.

This clone was seen just once. The genes are TRBV6-6 and TRBJ2-7, with D hard to call. CDR3 length equals 11 residues. Germline V CDR1 and CDR2: MNHNY, SVGAGI (reference sequence). Trimming cost V 6 bases and J 3 bases, with 6 bases left between them. CDR3 residues: CASRGYYEQYF. CDR3 bases: TGTGCCAGCAGGGGCTACTACGAGCAGTACTTC.

This clone has just one count. This chain connects TRBV7-2 to TRBJ1-5; the D is unclear. There are 12 residues in the CDR3. CDR1 and CDR2 (germline): SGHTA, FQGNSA. Between the trimmed V and J ends, which lost 1 base and 9 bases, there was a span of 7 bases. The CDR3 loop is CASSLDWPPQHF. The CDR3 nucleotides are TGTGCCAGCAGCTTAGATTGGCCGCCCCAGCATTTT.

The chain couples TRBV25-1 to TRBJ2-7; 8 positions agree with TRBD1. The CDR3 spans 15 residues. Germline-derived CDR1 and CDR2 are MGHDK and SYGVNS. V lost 5 bases, J lost 2 bases, and 8 bases stayed unmatched. CDR3: CASSPTGGATYEQYF. The CDR3 nucleotides are TGTGCCAGCAGTCCAACAGGGGGAGCGACCTACGAGCAGTACTTC.

The rearrangement joins TRBV5-1 to TRBJ2-7, with unresolved D. Germline-derived CDR1 and CDR2 are SGHRS and YFSETQ. Trimming removed 5 bases at V and 5 bases at J, with 14 bases between. This CDR3 is built from 13 residues. In DNA, the CDR3 is TGCGCCAGCAGTAGAGGCTCGGCGGACGAGCAGTACTTC. This sequence encodes CASSRGSADEQYF.

This chain links TRBV6-1 with TRBJ1-5; unclear D gene. Between the trimmed V and J ends, which lost 3 bases and 4 bases, there was a span of 7 bases. The CDR3 loop spans 13 amino acids. The germline V gene encodes CDR1 MNHNS and CDR2 SASEGT. CDR3 amino acids: CASSDPGNQPQHF. The DNA of the CDR3 is TGTGCCAGCAGTGACCCGGGGAATCAGCCCCAGCATTTT.

The V gene is TRBV28, the J gene TRBJ1-5, with D perhaps matching TRBD1 (6 bases). Germline V gives CDR1 MDHEN, CDR2 SYDVKM. The V and J ends lost 5 bases and 1 base respectively, with 15 bases between them. The CDR3 extends over 16 amino acids. The CDR3 loop is CASSPAGGPSNQPQHF. The CDR3 bases are TGTGCCAGCAGTCCAGCGGGGGGCCCAAGCAATCAGCCCCAGCATTTT.

DNA for the CDR3: TGTGCCAGCAGCGCGCGGGGCCGGGACAATGAGCAGTTCTTC. It translates to CASSARGRDNEQFF. V is TRBV4-2 and J is TRBJ2-1; the D gene is possibly TRBD2 (6 bases). The germline V gene has CDR1 LGHNA and CDR2 YNFKEQ. This CDR3 region has 14 residues. Between the trimmed V and J ends, which lost 5 bases and 5 bases, there was a span of 13 bases.

The chain joins TRBV9 to TRBJ2-3; the D gene is possibly TRBD1 (6 bases). The germline CDR1 and CDR2 sequences are SGDLS and YYNGEE. There are 15 residues in the CDR3. The germline V and J ends were trimmed by 4 bases and 0 bases, with 12 bases remaining between them. The CDR3: CASSLDSASTDTQYF. The DNA for the CDR3 is TGTGCCAGCAGCTTGGACAGTGCTAGCACAGATACGCAGTATTTT.

The J gene is TRBJ2-1, the V gene TRBV28; D is uncertain. CDR1 and CDR2 (germline): MDHEN, SYDVKM. CDR3 length: 13 residues. V gave up 1 base and J gave up 3 bases, with 4 bases separating them. Written as DNA, the CDR3 is TGTGCCAGCAGTTTATTAGTCTACAATGAGCAGTTCTTC. Translation: CASSLLVYNEQFF. Based on the CDR3 plus reference TRBV28 and TRBJ2-1, the full variable domain is DVKVTQSSRYLVKRTGEKVFLECVQDMDHENMFWYRQDPGLGLRLIYFSYDVKMKEKGDIPEGYSVSREKKERFSLILESASTNQTSMYLCASSLLVYNEQFFGPGTRLTVL.

This sequence joins TRBV6-5 and TRBJ1-1, with 7 bases aligning to TRBD1. Germline V gives CDR1 MNHEY, CDR2 SVGAGI. Trimming removed 6 bases from V and 5 bases from J; junction bases left unmatched: 6. The CDR3 consists of 13 residues. The CDR3 nucleotides are TGTGCCAGCAGACAACAGGGGCGGACTGAAGCTTTCTTT. Translated, it gives CASRQQGRTEAFF.

The V call is TRBV5-6, the J call TRBJ1-5; 11 bases are shared with TRBD1. The CDR3 extends over 14 amino acids. Germline CDR1 is SGHDT and CDR2 is YYEEEE. The trim removed 3 bases at V and 5 bases at J, leaving 1 base unmatched. CDR3 DNA sequence: TGTGCCAGCAGCTGGACAGGGGGCGATCAGCCCCAGCATTTT. Translation: CASSWTGGDQPQHF.

V and J are TRBV18 and TRBJ2-2; 8 bases fit TRBD1. The V and J ends lost 4 bases and 7 bases, in that order; junction bases with no gene match: 8. The CDR3 runs 15 residues. Germline CDR1 KGHSH, CDR2 LQKENI. The CDR3 nucleotides are TGTGCCAGCTCACTTCGCAGGGGGCTAGACGGGGAGCTGTTTTTT. Translated, it gives CASSLRRGLDGELFF.

The chain joins TRBV9 to TRBJ1-1, with D tentatively TRBD1 (5 bases). The CDR3 has 16 amino acids. The V end lost 0 bases, the J end lost 0 bases, and 12 bases lay between the germline ends. Germline V gene data show CDR1 as SGDLS and CDR2 as YYNGEE. CDR3 DNA: TGTGCCAGCAGCGTAGGCCCAGGGAACATGAACACTGAAGCTTTCTTT. Amino acid sequence: CASSVGPGNMNTEAFF. The variable domain in full, with the rest retrieved from reference TRBV9 and TRBJ1-1, is DSGVTQTPKHLITATGQRVTLRCSPRSGDLSVYWYQQSLDQGLQFLIQYYNGEERAKGNILERFSAQQFPDLHSELNLSSLELGDSALYFCASSVGPGNMNTEAFFGQGTRLTVV.

This clone came up a few times. This chain links TRBV5-6 with TRBJ1-2; 7 nucleotides align to TRBD1. The V and J ends lost 2 bases and 7 bases, in that order; junction bases with no gene match: 5. Germline CDR1 is SGHDT and CDR2 is YYEEEE. The CDR3 is made up of 13 amino acids. CDR3 nucleotides: TGTGCCAGCAGCTTTGGGACAGTGGCTGGCTACACCTTC. Protein sequence: CASSFGTVAGYTF.

The rearrangement uses TRBV15 and TRBJ1-2, with 11 bases lining up with TRBD1. CDR1 LNHNV and CDR2 YYDKDF come from the germline V gene (reference sequence). V shed 6 bases, J shed 11 bases, and the junction held 14 bases outside the gene matches. There are 15 residues in the CDR3. The CDR3 nucleotides read TGTGCCACCAGGCCCCGGACAGGGGGCCGGCCCCCGTACACCTTC. Translating gives CATRPRTGGRPPYTF.